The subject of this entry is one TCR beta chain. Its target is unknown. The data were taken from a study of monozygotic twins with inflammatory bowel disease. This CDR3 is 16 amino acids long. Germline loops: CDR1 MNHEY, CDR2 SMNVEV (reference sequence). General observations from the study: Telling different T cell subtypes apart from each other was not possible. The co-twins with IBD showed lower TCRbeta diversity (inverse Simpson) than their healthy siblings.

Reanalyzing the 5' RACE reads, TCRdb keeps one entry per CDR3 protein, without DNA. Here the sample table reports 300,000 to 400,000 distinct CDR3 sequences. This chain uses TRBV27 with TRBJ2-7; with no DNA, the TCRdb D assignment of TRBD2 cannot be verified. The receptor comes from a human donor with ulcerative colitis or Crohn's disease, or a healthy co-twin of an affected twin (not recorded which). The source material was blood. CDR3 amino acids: CASSLRTSGGSYEQYF.